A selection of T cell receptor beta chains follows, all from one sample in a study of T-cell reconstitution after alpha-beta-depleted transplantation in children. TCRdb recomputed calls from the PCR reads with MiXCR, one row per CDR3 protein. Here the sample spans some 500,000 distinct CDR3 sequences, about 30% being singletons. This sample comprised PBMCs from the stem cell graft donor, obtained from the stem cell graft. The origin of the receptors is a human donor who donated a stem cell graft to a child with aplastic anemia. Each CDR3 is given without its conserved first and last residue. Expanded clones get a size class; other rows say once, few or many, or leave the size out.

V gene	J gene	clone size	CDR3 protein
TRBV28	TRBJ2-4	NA	ASRPLRGRGENIQY
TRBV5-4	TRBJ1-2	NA	ASSREGVYGYT
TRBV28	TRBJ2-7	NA	ASSRVSYEQY
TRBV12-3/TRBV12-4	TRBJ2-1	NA	ASSWTSGIYNEQF
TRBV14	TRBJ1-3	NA	ASSRGQSIPSGNTIY
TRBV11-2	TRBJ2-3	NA	ASLSGSNTDTQY
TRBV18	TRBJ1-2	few	ASSPRGAVNYGYT
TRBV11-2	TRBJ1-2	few	ASSLARGPNYGYT
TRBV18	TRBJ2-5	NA	ASSPRGASTGGTQY
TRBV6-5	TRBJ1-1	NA	ASSYAVRGLEAF
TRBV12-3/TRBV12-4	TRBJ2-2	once	ASSPLSIPDTGELF
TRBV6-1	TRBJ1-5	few	ASSPEEPNQPQH
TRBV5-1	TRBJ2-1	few	ASSLAASGRDEQF
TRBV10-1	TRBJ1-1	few	ASSEGGSDTEAF
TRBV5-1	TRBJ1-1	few	ASSLIVQGVGTEAF
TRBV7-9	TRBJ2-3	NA	ASFSREGYTDTQY
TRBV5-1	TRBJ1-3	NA	ASSLEGSTYSGNTIY
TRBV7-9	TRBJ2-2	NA	ASSSEFTGVHTGELF
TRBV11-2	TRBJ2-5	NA	ASSLDRAGETQY
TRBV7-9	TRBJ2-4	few	ASSRSGASKNIQY
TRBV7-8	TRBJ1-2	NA	ASSLVGTTGPNYGYT
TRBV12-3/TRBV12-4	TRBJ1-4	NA	ASSPSGGRLANEKLF
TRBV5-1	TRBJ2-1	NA	ASSLVATRNNEQF
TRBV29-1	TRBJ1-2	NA	SVGGQPYGYT
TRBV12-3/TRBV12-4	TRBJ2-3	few	ASRPGGLSTDTQY
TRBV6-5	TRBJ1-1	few	ASSFQHGNTEAF